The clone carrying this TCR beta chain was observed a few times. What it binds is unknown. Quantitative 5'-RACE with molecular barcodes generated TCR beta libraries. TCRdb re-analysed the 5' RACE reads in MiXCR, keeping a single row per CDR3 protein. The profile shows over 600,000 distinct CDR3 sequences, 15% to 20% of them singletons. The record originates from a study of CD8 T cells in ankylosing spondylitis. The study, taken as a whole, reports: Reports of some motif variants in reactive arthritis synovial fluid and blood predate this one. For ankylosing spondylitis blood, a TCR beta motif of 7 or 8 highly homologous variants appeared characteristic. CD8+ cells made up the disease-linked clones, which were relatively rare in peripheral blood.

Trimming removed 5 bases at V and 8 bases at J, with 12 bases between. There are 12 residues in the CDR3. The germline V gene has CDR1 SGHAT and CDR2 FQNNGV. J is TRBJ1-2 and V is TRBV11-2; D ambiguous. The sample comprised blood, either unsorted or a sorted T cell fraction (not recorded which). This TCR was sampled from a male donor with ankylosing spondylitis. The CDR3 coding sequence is TGTGCCAGCAGCCCCATGTCTGGCGGCTACACCTTC. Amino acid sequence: CASSPMSGGYTF.